This entry lists 29 T cell receptor beta chains sequenced from one sample in a study of CD8+CD57+ T cells in acquired aplastic anemia. Patients chosen for sequencing had shown CD8+CD57+ cell expansion by flow cytometry. Using genomic DNA as the template, TCR beta VDJ and CDR3 profiling was carried out. In TCRdb, the reads were re-called with MiXCR into one record per CDR3 protein. The table lists about 260,000 distinct CDR3 sequences, 82% of them singletons. The specimen was sorted CD4+, CD8+, or CD8+CD57+ T cells (not recorded which) from PBMCs. These receptors were taken from a human donor with aplastic anemia.

The chain uses TRBV15 and TRBJ1-6; D is possibly TRBD1 (6 bases). The CDR3 length is 16 residues. Trimming removed 0 bases from V and 10 bases from J, with 16 bases in between. Per the germline V gene, CDR1 is LNHNV and CDR2 is YYDKDF (reference sequence). The CDR3, as DNA: TGTGCCACCAGCAGAGATGGGCCCAGGGGTGGCTCACCCCTCCACTTT. Protein sequence: CATSRDGPRGGSPLHF. The entire variable domain, with the rest obtained from reference TRBV15 and TRBJ1-6, is as follows: DAMVIQNPRYQVTQFGKPVTLSCSQTLNHNVMYWYQQKSSQAPKLLFHYYDKDFNNEADTPDNFQSRRPNTSFCFLDIRSPGLGDTAMYLCATSRDGPRGGSPLHFGNGTRLTVT.

About this clonotype: An end of the junction differs from the germline gene, which may be a read error. The chain has TRBV15 and TRBJ2-7; maybe TRBD1 (6 bases). The germline gives CDR1 LNHNV, CDR2 YYDKDF (reference sequence). This CDR3 is built from 14 residues. CDR3 protein: CASSLAQGFNEQYF. As DNA, the CDR3 is TGTGCCAGCAGCTTGGCCCAGGGGTTCAACGAGCAGTACTTC. Full variable domain (missing parts from reference TRBV15 and TRBJ2-7): DAMVIQNPRYQVTQFGKPVTLSCSQTLNHNVMYWYQQKSSQAPKLLFHYYDKDFNNEADTPDNFQSRRPNTSFCFLDIRSPGLGDTAMYLCASSLAQGFNEQYFGPGTRLTVT.

This chain connects TRBV9 to TRBJ2-6; D is possibly TRBD2 (7 bases). The V gene lost 3 bases and the J gene lost 9 bases, with 22 bases spanning the gap. Germline V lookup: CDR1 SGDLS, CDR2 YYNGEE. This CDR3 is 17 amino acids long. For the CDR3, the DNA is TGTGCCAGCAGCGGGGGGGGGCGACAGGCAGGAAACAACGTCCTGACTTTC. Its translation: CASSGGGRQAGNNVLTF.

In its sample, this clonotype was seen many times. The DNA of the CDR3 is TGTGCCAGCAGCTCACCCTTAGACAGGGTCAATCAGCCCCAGCATTTT. Translation gives CASSSPLDRVNQPQHF. The chain recombines TRBV6-5 with TRBJ1-5; 7 nucleotides line up with TRBD1. The CDR3 spans 16 residues. The V and J ends lost 6 bases and 3 bases, in that order; junction bases with no gene match: 11. CDR1 and CDR2 from the germline V gene are MNHEY and SVGAGI.

A word on this clonotype: In this CDR3 the conserved last residue, phenylalanine or tryptophan, is missing, so a read error is likely. The limits of the CDR3 on the DNA are not certain, so only TCRdb's listed CDR3 is given. The chain links TRBV7-9 to TRBJ2-3; the D segment call TRBD1 is taken from the table without a DNA check. Germline loops: CDR1 SEHNR, CDR2 FQNEAQ (reference sequence). The CDR3 length equals 12 residues, ends included. The CDR3: CASSSGRDRRCD.

V gene TRBV9 combines with J gene TRBJ1-1; D gene unclear. This CDR3 region has 14 residues. Germline V gene data show CDR1 as SGDLS and CDR2 as YYNGEE. The V gene lost 2 bases and the J gene lost 1 base, with 9 bases spanning the gap. CDR3 bases: TGTGCCAGCAGCGTGTACGTTCAGAACACTGAAGCTTTCTTT. This translates into CASSVYVQNTEAFF.

J is TRBJ2-7 and V is TRBV7-3; 7 positions agree with TRBD1. V shed 7 bases and J 6 bases; nucleotides not matched to a gene: 12. The germline CDR1 and CDR2 sequences are SGHTA and FQGTGA. This CDR3 comprises 14 residues. In nucleotides, the CDR3 is TGTGCCAGCAACATAGGGGGCTGGCCGGGCGAGCAGTACTTC. It encodes CASNIGGWPGEQYF. Looking up the rest from reference TRBV7-3 and TRBJ2-7 gives the full variable domain: GAGVSQTPSNKVTEKGKYVELRCDPISGHTALYWYRQSLGQGPEFLIYFQGTGAADDSGLPNDRFFAVRPEGSVSTLKIQRTERGDSAVYLCASNIGGWPGEQYFGPGTRLTVT.

V gene TRBV7-7 combines with J gene TRBJ2-3; maybe TRBD2 (7 bases). The CDR3 totals 15 residues. The V gene's germline CDR1 is SSHAT and CDR2 FNYEAQ (reference sequence). V lost 11 bases and J lost 14, with 32 bases in between. The CDR3 here is CAGSGGAETQYIRYF. In DNA, the CDR3 is TGTGCCGGTAGTGGGGGGGCGGAGACCCAGTACATCCGGTATTTT. The complete variable domain, with remaining parts taken from reference TRBV7-7 and TRBJ2-3, reads GAGVSQSPRYKVTKRGQDVTLRCDPISSHATLYWYQQALGQGPEFLTYFNYEAQPDKSGLPSDRFSAERPEGSISTLTIQRTEQRDSAMYRCAGSGGAETQYIRYFGPGTRLTVL.

This CDR3 reads CASSEAEGHETQYF. The DNA for the CDR3 is TGTGCCAGCAGTGAAGCGGAAGGTCACGAGACGCAGTATTTT. The J gene is TRBJ2-3, the V gene TRBV2; D unresolved. V lost 0 bases to trimming and J lost 9 bases, with 13 bases between them. The CDR3 contains 14 residues. CDR1 and CDR2 (germline): SNHLY, FYNNEI. Combining the CDR3 with reference TRBV2 and TRBJ2-3 gives the whole variable domain EPEVTQTPSHQVTQMGQEVILRCVPISNHLYFYWYRQILGQKVEFLVSFYNNEISEKSEIFDDQFSVERPDGSNFTLKIRSTKLEDSAMYFCASSEAEGHETQYFGPGTRLTVL.

This clonotype was counted between two and nine times. This chain uses TRBV10-1 with TRBJ1-1, with 7 bases that match TRBD1. CDR3 size: 13 residues. V lost 6 bases, J lost 5 bases, and 6 bases stayed unmatched. Germline CDR1 is WNHNN and CDR2 is SYGVQD (reference sequence). The CDR3: CASRARQGTEAFF. CDR3 DNA: TGCGCCAGCAGAGCAAGACAGGGAACTGAAGCTTTCTTT.

The genes are TRBV12-3 or TRBV12-4 and TRBJ2-7, with TRBD1 identical over 7 bases. The ends lost 6 bases at V and 2 bases at J; junction bases unmatched: 10. The CDR3 runs to 15 residues. This CDR3 is CASSLTAGQAYEQYV. The DNA of the CDR3 is TGTGCCAGCAGCTTAACGGCCGGACAGGCCTACGAGCAGTACGTC.

The gene calls are TRBV5-6 and TRBJ2-7; a possible D gene is TRBD2 (6 bases). CDR3 length: 14 residues. The ends were cut back, 4 bases at V and 2 bases at J, with 13 bases in the middle. CDR1 and CDR2 (germline): SGHDT, YYEEEE. The CDR3 loop reads CASSGRRVAYEQYF. CDR3 bases: TGTGCCAGCAGCGGGCGGAGGGTAGCCTACGAGCAGTACTTC. Full variable domain (rest looked up from reference TRBV5-6 and TRBJ2-7): DAGVTQSPTHLIKTRGQQVTLRCSPKSGHDTVSWYQQALGQGPQFIFQYYEEEERQRGNFPDRFSGHQFPNYSSELNVNALLLGDSALYLCASSGRRVAYEQYFGPGTRLTVT.

CDR3 DNA: TGTGCCAGCAGCTTTTGGGGGCGAGGGGACGAGCAGTACTTC. Its translation is CASSFWGRGDEQYF. This rearrangement joins TRBV7-7 to TRBJ2-7; TRBD1 might be the D (6 bases). The CDR3 loop spans 14 amino acids. Per germline, CDR1 SSHAT and CDR2 FNYEAQ (reference sequence). Trimming removed 3 bases from V and 5 bases from J, with 14 bases in between.

The J gene is TRBJ2-7, the V gene TRBV5-1, with 8 bases identical to TRBD2. This CDR3 comprises 14 residues. The junction had 7 bases not matched to a gene; V was cut back by 6 bases and J by 2 bases. Germline V gene data show CDR1 as SGHRS and CDR2 as YFSETQ. The CDR3 DNA follows: TGCGCCAGCAACCCCACTAGCGGTACCTACGAGCAGTACTTC. It encodes CASNPTSGTYEQYF.

With respect to this clonotype: A junction boundary mismatches the germline segment, possibly from a read error. This chain links TRBV7-3 with TRBJ2-3, with no clear D. This CDR3 spans 14 amino acids. CDR1 is SGHTA, CDR2 FQGTGA, per germline. The CDR3 sequence is CASSLSGGRQDEAF. For the CDR3, the DNA is TGTGCCAGCAGCTTATCAGGCGGTCGGCAAGATGAAGCTTTT.

The V gene is TRBV7-9, the J gene TRBJ1-4; 7 bases are shared with TRBD1. Looked up from germline, CDR1 is SEHNR and CDR2 is FQNEAQ (reference sequence). V gave up 6 bases and J gave up 6 bases; unmatched junction bases: 7. The CDR3 sequence is 14 residues long. The CDR3, as DNA: TGTGCCAGCAGGGGGGACAGTAATCATGAAAAACTGTTTTTT. Protein: CASRGDSNHEKLFF.

In this sample, this clonotype turned up once. V and J are TRBV7-2 and TRBJ2-7, with D tentatively TRBD1 (6 bases). CDR1 is SGHTA, CDR2 FQGNSA, per germline. Trimming cost V 0 bases and J 8 bases, with 17 bases left between them. The CDR3 is made up of 15 amino acids. CDR3 in DNA: TGTGCCAGCAGCTTAGCGGCAGGGGCCTATACGCAGCAGTACTTC. Translating it yields CASSLAAGAYTQQYF.

This clonotype was seen only once. The chain joins TRBV5-4 to TRBJ1-1; no clear D. The CDR3 is 16 amino acids. V was cut by 2 bases and J by 0 bases, with 14 bases left in between. Germline V gene lookup returns CDR1 SGHNT and CDR2 YYREEE (reference sequence). The CDR3 nucleotides are TGTGCCAGCAGCTTTAATAGCATATCAATGAACACTGAAGCTTTCTTT. Its protein is CASSFNSISMNTEAFF.

Concerning this clonotype: A junction boundary mismatches the germline segment, possibly from a read error. This sequence joins TRBV7-6 and TRBJ2-5, with D possibly being TRBD2 (5 bases). The CDR3 length is 12 residues. In germline, CDR1 is SGHVS, CDR2 FNYEAQ. CDR3 in DNA: TGTGCCGGCAGCTTGGACTCGGGAATTGAGTACTTC. Translation gives CAGSLDSGIEYF.

The chain uses TRBV7-8 and TRBJ2-7, with a tentative D call TRBD1 (7 bases). Per germline, CDR1 SGHVS and CDR2 FQNEAQ. V shed 3 bases and J shed 4 bases, with 25 bases lying between them. The CDR3 consists of 18 residues. In DNA form, the CDR3 reads TGTGCCAGCAGCTTTGCGCCAGGCGGGACAGCCCTTTCTTACGAGCAGTACGTC. Residues: CASSFAPGGTALSYEQYV.

V and J are TRBV24-1 and TRBJ2-7; 9 positions agree with TRBD1. The CDR3 length is 14 residues. Germline V gene sequence: CDR1 KGHDR, CDR2 SFDVKD. Trimming took 11 bases from V and 6 from J; bases not matched to a gene: 13. The CDR3 bases are TGTGCCAGCAGGACACCGGGACAGGGCGGCGAGCAGTACTTC. Protein sequence: CASRTPGQGGEQYF.

The genes are TRBV5-4 and TRBJ2-2, with a weak D call TRBD1 (8 bases). CDR1 is SGHNT, CDR2 YYREEE, per germline (reference sequence). This CDR3 region has 17 residues. The ends were cut back, 2 bases at V and 7 bases at J, with 21 bases in the middle. In DNA, the CDR3 is TGTGCCAGCAGCTTTACTAGCGCAGGGGGCGCGGGCGGGGAGCTGTTTTTT. Encoded protein: CASSFTSAGGAGGELFF.

The chain recombines TRBV25-1 with TRBJ1-6; the D gene is possibly TRBD1 (5 bases). V was pared by 3 bases and J by 5 bases, with 8 bases between. Germline CDR1 is MGHDK and CDR2 is SYGVNS. The CDR3 covers 14 residues. The DNA of the CDR3 is TGTGCCAGCAGTGACCAGGGCGATAATTCACCCCTCCACTTT. Its translation: CASSDQGDNSPLHF.

The chain joins TRBV7-8 to TRBJ2-6; a possible D gene is TRBD2 (5 bases). V was pared by 0 bases and J by 13 bases, with 22 bases between. CDR3 length equals 17 residues. Germline V gene data show CDR1 as SGHVS and CDR2 as FQNEAQ. The CDR3 region is CASSLARGPYTPNVLTF. The CDR3 coding sequence is TGTGCCAGCAGCTTAGCTAGAGGGCCCTATACGCCGAATGTCCTGACTTTC.

About this clonotype itself: It is likely a read error, because the conserved phenylalanine at the end of the CDR3 is missing. Because the CDR3's place on the DNA is in doubt, the DNA is left out and the CDR3 is given as listed by TCRdb. The V gene is TRBV15, the J gene TRBJ1-1; the D call in the table, TRBD1, was not verified against the DNA. The germline V gene has CDR1 LNHNV and CDR2 YYDKDF (reference sequence). A total of 14 residues make up the CDR3, ends included. CDR3 sequence: CASSGDMGAPTACS.

The chain employs TRBV7-6 and TRBJ1-6; D is uncertain. The V and J ends lost 6 bases and 4 bases respectively, with 10 bases between them. The CDR3 consists of 14 residues. Germline loops: CDR1 SGHVS, CDR2 FNYEAQ. As DNA, the CDR3 is TGTGCCAGCAGAGGGATGGGTTATAATTCACCCCTCCACTTT. This codes for CASRGMGYNSPLHF.

This rearrangement joins TRBV7-2 to TRBJ1-5; D may be TRBD1 (5 bases). V was clipped by 2 bases and J by 6 bases, with 11 bases between them. CDR1 and CDR2 from the germline V gene are SGHTA and FQGNSA. The CDR3 is made up of 14 amino acids. CDR3 nucleotides: TGTGCCAGCAGCTTATTAGTCGGGGGTCAGCCCCAGCATTTT. Protein: CASSLLVGGQPQHF.

The V gene is TRBV13, the J gene TRBJ2-3; 10 bases align to TRBD1. CDR3 length: 14 amino acids. The V segment lost 4 bases and the J segment 8 bases; nucleotides outside the gene matches: 6. Germline CDR1 PRHDT, CDR2 FYEKMQ (reference sequence). CDR3: CASSSRDRGVTQYF. For the CDR3, the DNA is TGTGCCAGCAGCTCACGGGACAGGGGCGTTACGCAGTATTTT.

As for this clonotype: At one boundary the junction diverges from the germline segment, which might be a read error. The genes are TRBV10-2 and TRBJ2-3; D is uncertain. CDR1 WSHSY and CDR2 SAAADI come from the germline V gene. The CDR3 extends over 15 amino acids. The CDR3, as DNA: TGCGCCAGCAGTGACGTATTGGGCAGCACAGAGACGCAGTATTTC. Its translation is CASSDVLGSTETQYF.